The clone carrying this T cell receptor (beta chain) was counted a few times. The target antigen is unknown. The data were taken from a study of regulatory T cells in long-lasting Graves disease. Background on the study: Persistent cases were those of Graves' disease that involved over 5 years of antithyroid drugs with positive TSH receptor antibodies. Study-wide points: Fewer public clonotypes were shared by new patients (roughly 970) than by persistent patients (roughly 2,500). Segments TRBV28, TRBJ1-2 and TRBJ2-5 showed preferential usage in persistent disease.

Trimming cost V 7 bases and J 3 bases; bases outside gene matches: 11. CDR1 is MDHEN, CDR2 SYDVKM, per germline. The CDR3 is 15 amino acids. Combining iRepertoire HTBI primers with Arm-PCR of CDR3 regions, the authors built TCR beta libraries. Per the original data handling: Identification of gene segments yielded more than 60 TRBV and some 14 TRBJ across samples. TCRdb ran MiXCR on the multiplex PCR reads and lists one entry per CDR3 protein. These V and J calls derive from TCRdb rather than the authors' analysis. This sample has over 300,000 distinct CDR3 sequences, with around 19% found just once. The time point was: persistent/refractory GD, antithyroid drugs over 5 years with positive TRAb. Making the TCR library involved RNA that had been extracted from PBMCs.

The sequencing used peripheral blood mononuclear cells (PBMCs), collected when the disease was refractory, from a patient treated with antithyroid drugs. This clonotype was sampled from a female donor with Graves disease. The V call is TRBV28, the J call TRBJ2-7; 8 nucleotides line up with TRBD2. The CDR3, as DNA: TGTGCCAGCACCTTGGGTAAAGCGGGGGTCTACGAGCAGTACTTC. Protein: CASTLGKAGVYEQYF.